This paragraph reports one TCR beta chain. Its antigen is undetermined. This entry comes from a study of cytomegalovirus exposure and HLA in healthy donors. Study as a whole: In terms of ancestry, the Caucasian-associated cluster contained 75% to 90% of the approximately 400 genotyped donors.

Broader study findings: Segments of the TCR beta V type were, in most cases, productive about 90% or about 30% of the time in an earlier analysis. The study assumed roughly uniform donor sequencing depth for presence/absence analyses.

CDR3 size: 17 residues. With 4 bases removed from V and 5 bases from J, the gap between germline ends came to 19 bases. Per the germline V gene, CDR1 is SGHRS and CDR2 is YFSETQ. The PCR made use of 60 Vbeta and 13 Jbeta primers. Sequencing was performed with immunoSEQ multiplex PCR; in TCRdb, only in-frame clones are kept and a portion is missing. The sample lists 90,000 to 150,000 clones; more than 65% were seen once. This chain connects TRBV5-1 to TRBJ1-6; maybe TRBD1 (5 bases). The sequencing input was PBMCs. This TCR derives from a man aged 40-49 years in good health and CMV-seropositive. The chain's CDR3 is CASSPFGGDLDNSPLHF. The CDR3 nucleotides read TGCGCCAGCAGCCCCTTTGGGGGGGATTTGGATAATTCACCCCTCCACTTT.